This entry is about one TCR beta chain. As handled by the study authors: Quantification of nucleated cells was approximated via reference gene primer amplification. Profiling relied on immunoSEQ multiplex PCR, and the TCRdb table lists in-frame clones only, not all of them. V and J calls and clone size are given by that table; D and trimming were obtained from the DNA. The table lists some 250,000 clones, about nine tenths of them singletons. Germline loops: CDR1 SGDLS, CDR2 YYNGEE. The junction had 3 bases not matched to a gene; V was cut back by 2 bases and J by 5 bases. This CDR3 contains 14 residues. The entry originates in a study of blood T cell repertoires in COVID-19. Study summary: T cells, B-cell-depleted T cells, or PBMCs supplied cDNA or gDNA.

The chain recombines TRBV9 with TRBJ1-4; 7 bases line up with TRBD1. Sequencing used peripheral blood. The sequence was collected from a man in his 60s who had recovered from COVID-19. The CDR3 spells CASSVQGGNEKLFF. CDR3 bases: TGTGCCAGCAGCGTTCAGGGGGGAAATGAAAAACTGTTTTTT.